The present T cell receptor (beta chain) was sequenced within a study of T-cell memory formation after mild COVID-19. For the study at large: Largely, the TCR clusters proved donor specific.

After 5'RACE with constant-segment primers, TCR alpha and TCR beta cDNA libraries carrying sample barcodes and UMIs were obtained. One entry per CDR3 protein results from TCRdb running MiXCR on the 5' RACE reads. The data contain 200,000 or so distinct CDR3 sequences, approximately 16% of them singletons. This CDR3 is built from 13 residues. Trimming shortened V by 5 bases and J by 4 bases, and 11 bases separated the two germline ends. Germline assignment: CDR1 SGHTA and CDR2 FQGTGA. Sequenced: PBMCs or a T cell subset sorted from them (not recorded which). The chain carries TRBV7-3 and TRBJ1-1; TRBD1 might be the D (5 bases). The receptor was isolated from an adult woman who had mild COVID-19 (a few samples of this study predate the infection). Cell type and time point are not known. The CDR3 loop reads CASSPWGGTEAFF. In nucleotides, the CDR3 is TGTGCCAGCAGCCCATGGGGGGGCACTGAAGCTTTCTTT. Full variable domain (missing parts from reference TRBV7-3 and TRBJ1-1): GAGVSQTPSNKVTEKGKYVELRCDPISGHTALYWYRQSLGQGPEFLIYFQGTGAADDSGLPNDRFFAVRPEGSVSTLKIQRTERGDSAVYLCASSPWGGTEAFFGQGTRLTVV.